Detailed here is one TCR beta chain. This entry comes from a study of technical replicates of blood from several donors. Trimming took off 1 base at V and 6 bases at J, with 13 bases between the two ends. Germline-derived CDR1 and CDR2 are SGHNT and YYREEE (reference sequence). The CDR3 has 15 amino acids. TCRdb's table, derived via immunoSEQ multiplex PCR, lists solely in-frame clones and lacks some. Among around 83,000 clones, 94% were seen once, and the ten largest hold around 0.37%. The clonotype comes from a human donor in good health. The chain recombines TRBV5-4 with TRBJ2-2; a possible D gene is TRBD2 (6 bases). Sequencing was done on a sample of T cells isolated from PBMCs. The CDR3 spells CASSLFTGEAGELFF. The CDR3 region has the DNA TGTGCCAGCAGCTTGTTTACGGGAGAGGCCGGGGAGCTGTTTTTT.